This TCR beta chain was found in a study of shared clonotypes between healthy human individuals. Study overall: CD4 naive and CD4 memory each took three plates per donor, while CD8 naive took two and CD8 memory one.

Notes on this clone: Its antigen is as yet unknown.

CD45RO-negative CD8 cells positively selected for CCR7 made up the naive population, which excluded terminally differentiated effector memory CD45RA+ cells. General study results and limits: Naive subsets generally had larger estimated richness than memory subsets. Blood was the sole source, and tissue repertoires probably differ. Generation probabilities were higher for clonotypes shared across all four sorted-subset donors than for unshared ones.

The germline V gene encodes CDR1 SGHDT and CDR2 YYEEEE. This CDR3 contains 13 residues. Between the trimmed V and J ends, which lost 2 bases and 3 bases, there was a span of 9 bases. Libraries were prepared by immunoSEQ multiplex PCR; TCRdb keeps only in-frame clonotypes and omits some of them. The sample contains 760,000 or so clones, about 96% of which appear only once. The sequenced material came from naive CD8+ T cells sorted from blood. V is TRBV5-6 and J is TRBJ2-7, with a possible D match to TRBD1 (5 bases). The TCR originated in a man under 40 in good health. DNA of the CDR3: TGTGCCAGCAGCTTTACCAGGGACTACGAGCAGTACTTC. This gives the protein CASSFTRDYEQYF. The full variable domain, with the rest looked up from reference TRBV5-6 and TRBJ2-7, is DAGVTQSPTHLIKTRGQQVTLRCSPKSGHDTVSWYQQALGQGPQFIFQYYEEEERQRGNFPDRFSGHQFPNYSSELNVNALLLGDSALYLCASSFTRDYEQYFGPGTRLTVT.